This T cell receptor beta chain was sequenced in a study of tumor-infiltrating lymphocytes in localized non-small cell lung cancer. Study-level background: Tumor tissue and non-adjacent uninvolved lung came from each patient. The study's findings and limits: Technical variation could not be separated from intratumor heterogeneity here. Recurrence-free survival showed no association with tumor T-cell fraction.

Regarding this clone: Its antigen is as yet unknown.

Trimming removed 5 bases from V and 0 bases from J; junction bases left unmatched: 8. The CDR3 contains 16 residues. From germline, CDR1 is SEHNR and CDR2 FQNEAQ (reference sequence). Clones were read by immunoSEQ multiplex PCR, and TCRdb kept only the in-frame ones, dropping some. The sample records about 16,000 clones, over 55% being singletons. This TCR was sampled from a human donor with non-small cell lung cancer. This sequence joins TRBV7-9 and TRBJ2-3; TRBD1 aligns across 7 bases. The sequenced material came from lung tumor tissue. The CDR3 DNA is TGTGCCAGCAGCGGCTGGACAGGAGCTAGCACAGATACGCAGTATTTT. Its protein is CASSGWTGASTDTQYF.